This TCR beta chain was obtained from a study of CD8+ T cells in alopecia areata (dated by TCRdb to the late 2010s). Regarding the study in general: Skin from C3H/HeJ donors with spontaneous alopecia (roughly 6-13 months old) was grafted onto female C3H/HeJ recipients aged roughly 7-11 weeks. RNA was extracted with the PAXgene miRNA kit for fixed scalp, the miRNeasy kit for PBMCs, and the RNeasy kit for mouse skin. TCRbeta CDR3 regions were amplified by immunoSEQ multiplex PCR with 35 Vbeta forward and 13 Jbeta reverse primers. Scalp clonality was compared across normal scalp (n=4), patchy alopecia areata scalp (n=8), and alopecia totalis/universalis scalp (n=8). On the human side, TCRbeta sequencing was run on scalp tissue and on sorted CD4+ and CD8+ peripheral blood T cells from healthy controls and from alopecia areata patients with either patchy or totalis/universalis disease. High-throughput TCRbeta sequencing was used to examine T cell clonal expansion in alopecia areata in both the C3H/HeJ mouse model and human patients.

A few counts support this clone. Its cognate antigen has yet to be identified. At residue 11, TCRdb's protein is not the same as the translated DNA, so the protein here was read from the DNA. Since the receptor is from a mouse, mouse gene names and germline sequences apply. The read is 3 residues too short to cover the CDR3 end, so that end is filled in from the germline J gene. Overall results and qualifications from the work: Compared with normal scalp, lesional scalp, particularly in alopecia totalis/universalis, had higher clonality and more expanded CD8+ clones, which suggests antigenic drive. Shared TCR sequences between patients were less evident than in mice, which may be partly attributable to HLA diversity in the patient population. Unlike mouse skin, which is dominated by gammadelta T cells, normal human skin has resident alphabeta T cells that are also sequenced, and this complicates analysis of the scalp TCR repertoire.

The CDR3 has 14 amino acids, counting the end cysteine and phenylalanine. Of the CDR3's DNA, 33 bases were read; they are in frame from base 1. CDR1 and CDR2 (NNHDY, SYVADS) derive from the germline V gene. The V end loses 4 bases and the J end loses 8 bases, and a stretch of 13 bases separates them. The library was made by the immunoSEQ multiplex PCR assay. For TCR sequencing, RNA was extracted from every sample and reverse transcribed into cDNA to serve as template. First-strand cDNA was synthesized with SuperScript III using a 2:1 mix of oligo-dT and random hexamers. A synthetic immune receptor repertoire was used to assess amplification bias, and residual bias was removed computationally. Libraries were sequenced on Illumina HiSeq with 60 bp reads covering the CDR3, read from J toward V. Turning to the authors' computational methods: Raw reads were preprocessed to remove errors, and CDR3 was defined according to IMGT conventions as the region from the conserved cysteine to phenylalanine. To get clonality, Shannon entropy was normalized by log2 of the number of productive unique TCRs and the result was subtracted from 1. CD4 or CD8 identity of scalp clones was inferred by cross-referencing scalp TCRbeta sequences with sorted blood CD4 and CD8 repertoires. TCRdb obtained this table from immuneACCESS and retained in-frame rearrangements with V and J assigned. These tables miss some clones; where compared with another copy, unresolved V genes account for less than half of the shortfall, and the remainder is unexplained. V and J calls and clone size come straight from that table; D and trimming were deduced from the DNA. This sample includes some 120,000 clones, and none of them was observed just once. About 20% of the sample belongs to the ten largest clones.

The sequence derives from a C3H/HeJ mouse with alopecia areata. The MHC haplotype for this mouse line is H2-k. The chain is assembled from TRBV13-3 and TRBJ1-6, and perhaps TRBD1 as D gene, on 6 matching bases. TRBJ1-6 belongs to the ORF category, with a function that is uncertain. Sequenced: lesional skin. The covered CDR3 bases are TGTGCCAGCAGTTCCCGCAGGGGTGATTCGCCC. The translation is CASSSRRGDSP. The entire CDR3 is CASSSRRGDSPLYF.